This T cell receptor beta chain was obtained from a study of blood T cell repertoires in COVID-19. Some clones are missing from TCRdb's copy, which holds only in-frame ones; the method was immunoSEQ multiplex PCR. The sample yields nearly 250,000 clones, roughly 82% seen once. Participant ages covered roughly 18 to 89 years across some 25 US areas. For recovered donors of Cohort 3, there were two negative PCRs, clearance, or symptom resolution. Germline V gives CDR1 LNHDA, CDR2 SQIVND (reference sequence). With 1 base clipped from V and 4 bases from J, the junction kept 12 bases outside the gene matches. The CDR3 has 17 amino acids.

The V call is TRBV19, the J call TRBJ1-2, with 7 bases identical to TRBD1. The sample comprised PBMCs or T cells enriched from blood (not recorded which). This sequence was found in a woman aged 45-59 years who had recovered from COVID-19. As DNA, the CDR3 is TGTGCCAGTAGTATAGTAGGGACAGCGGATGCTGGCTATGGCTACACCTTC. As protein: CASSIVGTADAGYGYTF.